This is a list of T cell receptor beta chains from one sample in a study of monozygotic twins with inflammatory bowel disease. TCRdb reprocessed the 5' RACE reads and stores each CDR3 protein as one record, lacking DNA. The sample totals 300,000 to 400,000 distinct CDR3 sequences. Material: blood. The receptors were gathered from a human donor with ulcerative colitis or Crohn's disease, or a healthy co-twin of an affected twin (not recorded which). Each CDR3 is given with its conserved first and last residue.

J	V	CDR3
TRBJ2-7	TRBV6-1	CASSRPGTVSYEQYF
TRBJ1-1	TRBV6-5	CASSYSTGEEAFF
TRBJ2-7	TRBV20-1	CSAQIRAGVSYEQYF
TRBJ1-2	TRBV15	CATSRGQASYGYTF
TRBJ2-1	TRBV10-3	CAISGTGTGILRQFF
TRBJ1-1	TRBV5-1	CASSLGGKAEAFF
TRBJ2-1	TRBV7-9	CASSIHRLAGLSEQFF
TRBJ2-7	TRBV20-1	CSAFSGTLSYEQYF
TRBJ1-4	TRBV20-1	CSARDPGQTINEKLFF
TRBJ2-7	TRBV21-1	CASSRPGPFDYEQYF
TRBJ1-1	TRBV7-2	CASSPATEAFF
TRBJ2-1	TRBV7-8	CAVQSSRGSYNEQFF
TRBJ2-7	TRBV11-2	CASSLVMGAVSSYEQYF
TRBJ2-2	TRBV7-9	CASSLIGSDQNTGELFF
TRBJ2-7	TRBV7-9	CASSQGIAGGYEQYF
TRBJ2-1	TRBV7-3	CASSHGLAGYNEQFF
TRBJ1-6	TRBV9	CASSVDLSSPLHF
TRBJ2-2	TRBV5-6	CASSLFSGADTGELFF
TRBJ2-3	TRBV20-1	CSALLAARTDTQYF
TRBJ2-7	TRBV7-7	CASSLEVGKSYEQYF
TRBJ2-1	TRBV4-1	CASSPGLAASYNEQFF
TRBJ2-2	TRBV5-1	CASSLLQGATGELFF
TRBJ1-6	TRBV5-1	CASSLDGGGSSPLHF
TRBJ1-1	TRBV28	CASLNSPGQMNTEAFF
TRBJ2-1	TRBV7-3	CASSPYTTSYNEQFF
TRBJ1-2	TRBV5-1	CASSATQGAAGYTF
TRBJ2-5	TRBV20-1	CSANRDRGETQYF
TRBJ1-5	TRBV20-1	CSARQVASNQPQHF
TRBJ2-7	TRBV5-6	CASSQGISAYEQYF
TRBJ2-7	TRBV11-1	CASSFLIGLAPSYEQYF
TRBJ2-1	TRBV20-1	CCARASGALNEQFF
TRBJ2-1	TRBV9	CASSELAGFSTEQFF
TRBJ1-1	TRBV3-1	CASSQDRGRLNTEAFF
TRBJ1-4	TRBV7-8	CASSLLSATNEKLFF
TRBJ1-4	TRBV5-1	CASSLLPGTEKLFF
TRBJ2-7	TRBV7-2	CASSPDRAAEQYF
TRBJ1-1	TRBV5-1	CASSPAPWDTEAFF
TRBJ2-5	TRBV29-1	CSVEAWGTQYF
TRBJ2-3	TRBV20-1	CSAIKAGGSTDTQYF
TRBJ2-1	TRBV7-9	CASSFVGTAINEQFF
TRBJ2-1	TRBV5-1	CASSPPSGNYNEQFF
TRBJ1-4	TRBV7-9	CASSSQLNDEKLFF
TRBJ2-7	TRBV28	CASSSLGNSYEQYF
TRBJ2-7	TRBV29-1	CSVGGGRELYEQYF
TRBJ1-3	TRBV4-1	CASSQPPWDIGNTIYF
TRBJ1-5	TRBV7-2	CASSLISGTEQPQHF
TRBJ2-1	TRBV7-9	CASSPKAGYSSYNEQFF
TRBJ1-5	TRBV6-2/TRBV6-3	CASSYAGANQPQHF
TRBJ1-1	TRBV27	CASSFTTRGAEAFF
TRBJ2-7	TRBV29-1	CSVVLAGVEQYF
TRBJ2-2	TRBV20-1	CSARVGLAGPTGELFF